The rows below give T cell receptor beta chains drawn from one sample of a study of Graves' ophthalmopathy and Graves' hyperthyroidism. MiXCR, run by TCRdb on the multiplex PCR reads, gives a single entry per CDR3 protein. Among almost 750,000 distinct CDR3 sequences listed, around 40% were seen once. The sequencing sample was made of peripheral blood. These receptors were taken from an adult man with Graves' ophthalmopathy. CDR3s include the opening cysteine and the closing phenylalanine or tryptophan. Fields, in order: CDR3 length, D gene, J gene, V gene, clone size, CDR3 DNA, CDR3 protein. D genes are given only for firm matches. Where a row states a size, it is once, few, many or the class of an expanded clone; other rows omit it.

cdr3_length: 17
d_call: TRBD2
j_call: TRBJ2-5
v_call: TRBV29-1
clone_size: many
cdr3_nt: TGCAGCGTTGAGGGAGGGGAGGACTCCGGGGAACAAGAGACCCAGTACTTC
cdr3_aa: CSVEGGEDSGEQETQYF

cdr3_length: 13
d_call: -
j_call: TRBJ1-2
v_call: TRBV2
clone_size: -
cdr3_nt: TGTGCCAGCAGTCCCCGCGGAAGGATGGGCTACACCTTC
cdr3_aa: CASSPRGRMGYTF

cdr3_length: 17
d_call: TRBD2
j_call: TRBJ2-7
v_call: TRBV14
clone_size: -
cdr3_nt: TGTGCCAGCAGCCAAGATATGGGACTAGCGGAACCCTACGAGCAGTACTTC
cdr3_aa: CASSQDMGLAEPYEQYF

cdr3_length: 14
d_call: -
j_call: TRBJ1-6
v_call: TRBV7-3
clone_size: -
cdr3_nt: TGTGCCAGCAGCCCGACAGAATCTAATTCACCCCTCCACTTT
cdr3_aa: CASSPTESNSPLHF

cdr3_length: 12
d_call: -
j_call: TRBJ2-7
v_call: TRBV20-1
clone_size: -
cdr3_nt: TGCAGTGCTAGATCCGACATCTACGAGCAGTACTTC
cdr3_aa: CSARSDIYEQYF

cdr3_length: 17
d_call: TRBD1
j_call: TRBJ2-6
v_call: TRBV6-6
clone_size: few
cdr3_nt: TGTGCCAGCAGTTTCCGGGACAGTTTCTCTGGGGCCAACGTCCTGACTTTC
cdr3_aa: CASSFRDSFSGANVLTF

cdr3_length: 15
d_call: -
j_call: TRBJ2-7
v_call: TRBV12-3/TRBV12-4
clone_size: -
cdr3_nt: TGTGCCAGCAGTTTTGGGGGCCCTGGACCCTACGAGCAGTACTTC
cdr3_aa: CASSFGGPGPYEQYF

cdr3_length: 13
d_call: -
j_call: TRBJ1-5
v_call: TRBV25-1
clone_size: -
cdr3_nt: TGTGCCAGCACCGACAGATTTAATCAGCCCCAGCATTTT
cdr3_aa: CASTDRFNQPQHF

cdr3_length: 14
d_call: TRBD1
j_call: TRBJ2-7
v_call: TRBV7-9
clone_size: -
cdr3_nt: TGTGCCAGCAGCCCGGGGACAGGCACCCACGAGCAGTACTTC
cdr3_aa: CASSPGTGTHEQYF

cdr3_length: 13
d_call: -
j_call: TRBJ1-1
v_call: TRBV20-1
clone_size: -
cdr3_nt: TGCAGTGCTAGTGCGGGGGCTAGCACTGGAGCTTTCTTT
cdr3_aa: CSASAGASTGAFF

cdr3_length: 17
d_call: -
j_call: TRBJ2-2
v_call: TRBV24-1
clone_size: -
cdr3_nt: TGTGCCAGCAGCCGCGATATGCTCACTGCGAACACCGGGGAGCTGTTTTTT
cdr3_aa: CASSRDMLTANTGELFF

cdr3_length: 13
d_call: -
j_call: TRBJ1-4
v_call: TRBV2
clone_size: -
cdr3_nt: TGTGCCAGCAGTGAAGGGGACATCGAAAAACTGTTTTTT
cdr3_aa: CASSEGDIEKLFF

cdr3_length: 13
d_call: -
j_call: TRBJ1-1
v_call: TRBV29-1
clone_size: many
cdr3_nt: TGCAGCGTTGAAGTGAAAAGGGGAACTGAAGCTTTCTTT
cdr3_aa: CSVEVKRGTEAFF

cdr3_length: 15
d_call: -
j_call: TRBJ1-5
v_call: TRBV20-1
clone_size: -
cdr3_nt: TGCAGTGCTAGAGATCTGCGTTATAGCAATCAGCCCCAGCATTTT
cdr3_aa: CSARDLRYSNQPQHF

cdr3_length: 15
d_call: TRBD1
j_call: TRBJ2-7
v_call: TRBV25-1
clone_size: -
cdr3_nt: TGTGCCAGCAGTACTGGAGGACAGGGGGAGCGCGAGCAGTACTTC
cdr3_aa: CASSTGGQGEREQYF

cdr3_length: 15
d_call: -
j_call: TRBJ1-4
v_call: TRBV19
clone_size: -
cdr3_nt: TGTGCCAGTAGTATGGGTCGGACAACGAGCGAAAAACTGTTTTTT
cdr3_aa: CASSMGRTTSEKLFF

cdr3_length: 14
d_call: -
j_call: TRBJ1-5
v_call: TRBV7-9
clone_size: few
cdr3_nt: TGTGCCAGCAGCGACGGGACCCACAATCAGCCCCAGCATTTT
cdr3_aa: CASSDGTHNQPQHF

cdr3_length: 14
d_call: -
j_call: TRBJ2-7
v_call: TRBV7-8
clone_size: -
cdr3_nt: TGTGCCAGCAGCGTAGCCGACCGCGGGGACGGGCAGTACTTC
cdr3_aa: CASSVADRGDGQYF

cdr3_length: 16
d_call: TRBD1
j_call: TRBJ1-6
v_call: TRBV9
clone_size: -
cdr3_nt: TGTGCCAGCAGCTTGCCAGGGGGCCCCATCAATTCACCCCTCCACTTT
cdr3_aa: CASSLPGGPINSPLHF

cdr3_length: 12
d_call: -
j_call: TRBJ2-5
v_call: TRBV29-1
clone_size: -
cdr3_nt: TGCAGCATTCGGCGGTTACAAGAGACCCAGTACTTC
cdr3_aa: CSIRRLQETQYF

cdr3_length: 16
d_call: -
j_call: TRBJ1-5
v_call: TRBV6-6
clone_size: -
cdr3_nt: TGTGCCGGCAGTTACCGGGAAATCATAAGGATTCAGCCCCAGCATTTT
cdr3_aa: CAGSYREIIRIQPQHF

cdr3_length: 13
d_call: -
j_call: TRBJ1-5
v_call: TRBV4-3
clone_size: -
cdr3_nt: TGCGCCAGCAGCGCAACGGCGGTGGGGCCCCAGCATTTT
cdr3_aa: CASSATAVGPQHF

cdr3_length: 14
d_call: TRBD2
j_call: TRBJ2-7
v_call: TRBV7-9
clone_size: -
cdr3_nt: TGTGCCAGCAGCTTAGCCTGGACTAGAGGCGAGCAGTACTTC
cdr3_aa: CASSLAWTRGEQYF

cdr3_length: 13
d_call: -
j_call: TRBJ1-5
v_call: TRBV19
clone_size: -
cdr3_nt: TGTGCCAGTGGCAGGGTTTCCAATCAGCCCCAGCATTTT
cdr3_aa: CASGRVSNQPQHF

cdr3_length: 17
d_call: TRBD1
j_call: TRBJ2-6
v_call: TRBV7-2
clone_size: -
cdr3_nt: TGTGCCAGCAGCACGGGACAGGGTTCGAACGGGGCCAACGTCCTGACTTTC
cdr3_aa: CASSTGQGSNGANVLTF

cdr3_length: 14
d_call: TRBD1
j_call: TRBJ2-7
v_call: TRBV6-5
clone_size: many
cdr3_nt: TGTGCCAGCAGGCTCGGACAGGGGCCCTACGAGCAGTACTTC
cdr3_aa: CASRLGQGPYEQYF

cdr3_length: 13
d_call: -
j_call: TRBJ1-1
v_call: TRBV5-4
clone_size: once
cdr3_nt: TGTGCCAGCACTAGGTGGGGGCAGACTGAAGCTTTCTTT
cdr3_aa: CASTRWGQTEAFF

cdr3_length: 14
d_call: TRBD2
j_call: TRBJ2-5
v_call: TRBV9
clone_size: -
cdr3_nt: TGTGCCAGCAGTGCCACGGGGGGAACTCAGCCCCAGTACTTC
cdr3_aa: CASSATGGTQPQYF

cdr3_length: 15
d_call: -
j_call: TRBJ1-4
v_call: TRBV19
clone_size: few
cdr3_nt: TGTGCCAGTAGTTCCCGACAGGTAGCCGGCGAAAAACTGTTTTTT
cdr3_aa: CASSSRQVAGEKLFF

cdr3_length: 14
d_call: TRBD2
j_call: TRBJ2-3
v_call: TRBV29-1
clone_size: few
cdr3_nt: TGCAGCGTTGTGTCGGGGGGTAGCACAGATACGCAGTATTTT
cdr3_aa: CSVVSGGSTDTQYF

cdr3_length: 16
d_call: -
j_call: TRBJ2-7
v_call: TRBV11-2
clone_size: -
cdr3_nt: TGTGCCAGCAGCTTAGATCGGGGCGCCCGCTCCTACGAGCAGTACTTC
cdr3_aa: CASSLDRGARSYEQYF

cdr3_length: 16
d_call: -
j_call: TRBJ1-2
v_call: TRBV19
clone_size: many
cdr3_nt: TGTGCCAGTAGCCGTCGCGCGGGGGCCAAGACCTATGGCTACACCTTC
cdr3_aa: CASSRRAGAKTYGYTF

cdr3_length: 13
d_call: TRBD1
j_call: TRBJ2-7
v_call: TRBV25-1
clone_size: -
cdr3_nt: TGTGCCAGCAGCGGGACAGAACACTACGAGCAGTACTTC
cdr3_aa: CASSGTEHYEQYF

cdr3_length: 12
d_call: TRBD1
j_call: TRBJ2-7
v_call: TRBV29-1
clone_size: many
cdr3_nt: TGCAGCGGAGGGACAGGCCGTTACGAGCAGTACTTC
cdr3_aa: CSGGTGRYEQYF

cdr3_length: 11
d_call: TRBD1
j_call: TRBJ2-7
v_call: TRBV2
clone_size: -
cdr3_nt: TGTGCCTGGAGGACAGGGCGCCAGCAGTACTTC
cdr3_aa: CAWRTGRQQYF

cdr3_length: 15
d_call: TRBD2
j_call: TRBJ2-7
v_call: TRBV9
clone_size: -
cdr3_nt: TGTGCCAGCAGCGTAGAAGGGACTAGAGGCTACGAGCAGTACTTC
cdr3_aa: CASSVEGTRGYEQYF

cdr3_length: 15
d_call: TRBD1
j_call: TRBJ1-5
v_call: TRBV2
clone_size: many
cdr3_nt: TGTGCCAGCGGGGTGGCAGGGGGCAGGAATCAGCCCCAGCATTTT
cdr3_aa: CASGVAGGRNQPQHF

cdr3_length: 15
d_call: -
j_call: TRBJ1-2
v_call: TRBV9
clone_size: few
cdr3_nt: TGTGCCAGCAGCGGTGCGGCAGGGGTCAACTATGGCTACACCTTC
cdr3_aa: CASSGAAGVNYGYTF

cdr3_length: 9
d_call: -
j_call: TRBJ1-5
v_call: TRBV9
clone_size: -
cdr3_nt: TGTGCCAGCAGCCGGCCCACAGGGTTT
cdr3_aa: CASSRPTGF

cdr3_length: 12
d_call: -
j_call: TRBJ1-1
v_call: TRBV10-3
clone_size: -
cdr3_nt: TGTGCCATCAGTGGACAGAACGCTGAAGCCTTCTTT
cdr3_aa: CAISGQNAEAFF

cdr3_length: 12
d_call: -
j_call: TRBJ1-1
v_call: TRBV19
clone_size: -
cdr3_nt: TGTGCCAGTAGTATCAGTAACACTGAAGCTTTCTTT
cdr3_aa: CASSISNTEAFF

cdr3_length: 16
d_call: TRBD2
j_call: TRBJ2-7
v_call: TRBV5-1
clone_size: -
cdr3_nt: TGCGCCAGCAGCTTGAATCTAGCGGGATCAACCTACGAGCAGTACTTC
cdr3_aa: CASSLNLAGSTYEQYF